The 19 T cell receptor beta chains given below trace back to one sample, sequenced in a study of shared clonotypes between healthy human individuals. Naive CD8 cells comprised CD45RO-negative, CCR7-positively selected cells, excluding terminally differentiated effector memory CD45RA+ cells. Sequencing was performed with immunoSEQ multiplex PCR; in TCRdb, only in-frame clones are kept and a portion is missing. The sample gives under 1 million clones, approximately 97% of which show up once; 0.2% to 0.25% is in the top ten. The sequenced material came from naive CD8+ T cells sorted from blood. The receptors here all came from a man aged 25-40 years in good health.

This clone was recorded only once. The rearrangement links TRBV7-8 to TRBJ2-1; D unclear. The CDR3 is 16 residues long. CDR1 and CDR2 from the germline V gene are SGHVS and FQNEAQ. Trimming left V 1 base short and J 6 bases short, with 16 bases between. CDR3 in DNA: TGTGCCAGCAGCTTAGATGGTCTCCAAGTGCCCAATGAGCAGTTCTTC. This sequence encodes CASSLDGLQVPNEQFF.

The rearrangement uses TRBV29-1 and TRBJ1-1; TRBD1 agrees at 7 bases. Trimming at V came to 7 bases and at J to 3 bases, leaving 8 bases not matched to a gene. The V gene's germline CDR1 is SQVTM and CDR2 ANQGSEA. There are 13 residues in the CDR3. The CDR3 bases are TGCAGCGCTTGGACAGGTTTGGACACTGAAGCTTTCTTT. It specifies CSAWTGLDTEAFF.

This sequence joins TRBV19 and TRBJ2-2; TRBD2 matches 7 bases. Germline loops: CDR1 LNHDA, CDR2 SQIVND (reference sequence). This CDR3 region has 14 residues. Trimming took 7 bases from V and 8 from J; bases not matched to a gene: 10. The CDR3 reads CASKILASGGELFF. CDR3 DNA sequence: TGTGCCAGTAAAATACTAGCGTCTGGAGGGGAGCTGTTTTTT.

V gene TRBV18 combines with J gene TRBJ1-1; D might be TRBD1 (5 bases). Germline lookup yields CDR1 KGHSH and CDR2 LQKENI. Trimming pared 1 base from V and 1 base from J, leaving 7 bases between. This CDR3 is 14 amino acids long. This CDR3 is CASSPRRGNTEAFF. In DNA form, the CDR3 reads TGTGCCAGCTCACCACGAAGGGGGAACACTGAAGCTTTCTTT.

The J gene is TRBJ2-1, the V gene TRBV7-9; D perhaps matches TRBD2 (5 bases). There are 14 residues in the CDR3. Germline-derived CDR1 and CDR2 are SEHNR and FQNEAQ (reference sequence). V dropped 1 base and J dropped 6 bases, with 10 bases sitting between them. The CDR3 bases are TGTGCCAGCAGCTTAGTACTAGAGGGCAATGAGCAGTTCTTC. Translation gives CASSLVLEGNEQFF.

This rearrangement joins TRBV5-1 to TRBJ2-7, with D possibly TRBD1 on 6 matching bases. Germline V gene data show CDR1 as SGHRS and CDR2 as YFSETQ. The CDR3 has 16 residues. Trimming removed 3 bases at V and 4 bases at J, with 20 bases between. The CDR3 here is CASSSAQGIDEYEQYF. In DNA form, the CDR3 reads TGCGCCAGCAGCTCGGCCCAGGGGATCGACGAGTACGAGCAGTACTTC.

Details on this clone: At one end, the junction sequence differs from germline, possibly due to a read error. This rearrangement joins TRBV18 to TRBJ2-1; 12 nucleotides line up with TRBD2. CDR1 and CDR2 (germline): KGHSH, LQKENI. The CDR3 loop spans 16 amino acids. CDR3 amino acids: CASSSPPGLAGPEQFF. The DNA for the CDR3 is TGTGCCAGCTCATCACCCCCGGGACTAGCGGGTCCTGAGCAGTTCTTC.

The rearrangement joins TRBV27 to TRBJ2-1; D is possibly TRBD1 (6 bases). The CDR3 sequence is 17 residues long. V lost 5 bases, J lost 3 bases, and 20 bases lay in between. Germline V gives CDR1 MNHEY, CDR2 SMNVEV (reference sequence). CDR3 nucleotides: TGTGCCAGCAGTCCCATGGCGACAGGCAGGAACTACAATGAGCAGTTCTTC. This encodes CASSPMATGRNYNEQFF.

The V call is TRBV11-2, the J call TRBJ1-4, with unresolved D. Trimming removed 5 bases from V and 8 bases from J, with 12 bases in between. Germline CDR1 SGHAT, CDR2 FQNNGV. The CDR3 consists of 13 residues. In DNA, the CDR3 is TGTGCCAGCAGCGCTAGTATGGGAGAAAAACTGTTTTTT. Translating gives CASSASMGEKLFF.

The rearrangement uses TRBV13 and TRBJ2-7, with D possibly matching TRBD2 (6 bases). This CDR3 region has 13 residues. CDR1 PRHDT and CDR2 FYEKMQ come from the germline V gene (reference sequence). Trimming took 5 bases from V and 3 from J, leaving 11 bases between them. In DNA, the CDR3 is TGTGCCAGCAGCCCGACTAGAAACTACGAGCAGTACTTC. This codes for CASSPTRNYEQYF.

The chain combines TRBV27 with TRBJ2-3; 8 bases are shared with TRBD2. Germline V CDR1 and CDR2: MNHEY, SMNVEV (reference sequence). The CDR3 loop spans 15 amino acids. J lost 2 bases, V lost 6 bases, and 7 bases had no gene match. CDR3 nucleotides: TGTGCCAGCAGCTACGAACTAGCGGCCACAGATACGCAGTATTTT. Translated: CASSYELAATDTQYF.

The chain carries TRBV4-3 and TRBJ2-1; 12 nucleotides match TRBD2. CDR3 size: 18 residues. CDR1 and CDR2 from the germline V gene are LGHNA and YSLEER. After removal of 1 base from V and 0 bases from J, the junction contained 4 bases not matched to a gene. The CDR3 DNA sequence: TGCGCCAGCAGCCAAGGGACTAGCGGGACGGGCTCCTACAATGAGCAGTTCTTC. As protein: CASSQGTSGTGSYNEQFF.

In this sample, this clone turned up once. One end of the junction does not line up with germline, which may come from a read error. The rearrangement links TRBV10-2 to TRBJ1-1; 7 nucleotides align to TRBD1. Germline CDR1 and CDR2: WSHSY and SAAADI. This CDR3 spans 14 amino acids. CDR3 protein: CASSDPTGNSEAFF. The CDR3 bases are TGCGCCAGCAGTGATCCGACAGGGAACAGTGAAGCTTTCTTT.

This clone was seen once. V is TRBV28 and J is TRBJ2-3, with 7 bases fitting TRBD2. The germline CDR1 and CDR2 sequences are MDHEN and SYDVKM. J lost 2 bases, V lost 8 bases, and 16 bases had no gene match. The CDR3 is 17 residues long. In nucleotides, the CDR3 is TGTGCCAGCGGTTCCCTGTGGGCTAGCGGCAACACAGATACGCAGTATTTT. This encodes CASGSLWASGNTDTQYF.

This chain links TRBV19 with TRBJ2-5; D possibly corresponds to TRBD2 (5 bases). Trimming left V 5 bases short and J 3 bases short, with 10 bases between. Looked up from germline, CDR1 is LNHDA and CDR2 is SQIVND (reference sequence). This CDR3 region has 13 residues. CDR3 loop: CASSPSREETQYF. The CDR3 DNA is TGTGCCAGTAGTCCCTCGCGGGAAGAGACCCAGTACTTC. The full variable domain, its missing parts supplied by reference TRBV19 and TRBJ2-5, is DGGITQSPKYLFRKEGQNVTLSCEQNLNHDAMYWYRQDPGQGLRLIYYSQIVNDFQKGDIAEGYSVSREKKESFPLTVTSAQKNPTAFYLCASSPSREETQYFGPGTRLLVL.

V is TRBV7-6 and J is TRBJ1-1; D is unresolved. This CDR3 has 13 residues. Germline lookup yields CDR1 SGHVS and CDR2 FNYEAQ. The V end lost 1 base, the J end lost 6 bases, and 9 bases lay between the germline ends. The CDR3 sequence is CASSLGEGPEAFF. The CDR3 DNA sequence: TGTGCCAGCAGCTTAGGAGAGGGCCCTGAAGCTTTCTTT. The full variable domain, rest sourced from reference TRBV7-6 and TRBJ1-1, is GAGVSQSPRYKVTKRGQDVALRCDPISGHVSLYWYRQALGQGPEFLTYFNYEAQQDKSGLPNDRFSAERPEGSISTLTIQRTEQRDSAMYRCASSLGEGPEAFFGQGTRLTVV.

This clone has more than one count but fewer than ten. Different DNA sequences within this sample yield the same CDR3. The genes are TRBV7-9 and TRBJ2-3, with D unresolved. CDR1 SEHNR and CDR2 FQNEAQ come from the germline V gene (reference sequence). This CDR3 has 11 amino acids. The ends were cut back, 1 base at V and 5 bases at J, with 1 base in the middle. The CDR3 DNA sequence: TGTGCCAGCAGCTTAGAAGATACGCAGTATTTT. Translating it yields CASSLEDTQYF.

The chain joins TRBV30 to TRBJ2-2, with TRBD1 as a possible D gene (6 bases). The CDR3 loop spans 15 amino acids. From germline, CDR1 is GTSNPN and CDR2 SVGIG (reference sequence). Trimming cost V 0 bases and J 3 bases, with 11 bases left between them. DNA of the CDR3: TGTGCCTGGAGTGTAGTGGGGGCTGACACCGGGGAGCTGTTTTTT. As protein: CAWSVVGADTGELFF.

The V call is TRBV7-9, the J call TRBJ2-7; tentatively, D is TRBD2 (6 bases). CDR3 length: 14 residues. V dropped 5 bases and J dropped 2 bases, with 13 bases sitting between them. The germline V gene has CDR1 SEHNR and CDR2 FQNEAQ (reference sequence). CDR3 residues: CASSHRELTYEQYF. Written as DNA, the CDR3 is TGTGCCAGCAGCCACCGGGAGCTGACCTACGAGCAGTACTTC. Full variable domain (remainder filled in from reference TRBV7-9 and TRBJ2-7): DTGVSQNPRHKITKRGQNVTFRCDPISEHNRLYWYRQTLGQGPEFLTYFQNEAQLEKSRLLSDRFSAERPKGSFSTLEIQRTEQGDSAMYLCASSHRELTYEQYFGPGTRLTVT.